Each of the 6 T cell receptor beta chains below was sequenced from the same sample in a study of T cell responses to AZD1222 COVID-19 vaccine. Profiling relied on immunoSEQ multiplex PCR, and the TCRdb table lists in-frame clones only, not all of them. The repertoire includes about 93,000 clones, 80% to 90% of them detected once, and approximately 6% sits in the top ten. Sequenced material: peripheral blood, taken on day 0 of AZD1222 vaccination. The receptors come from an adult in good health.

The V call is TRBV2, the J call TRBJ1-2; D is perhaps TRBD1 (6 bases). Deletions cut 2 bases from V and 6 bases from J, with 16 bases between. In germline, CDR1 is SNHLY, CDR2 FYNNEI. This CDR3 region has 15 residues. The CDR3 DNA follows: TGTGCCAGCAGTGAAATCGGGCAGGGGTTTGATGGCTACACCTTC. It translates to CASSEIGQGFDGYTF.

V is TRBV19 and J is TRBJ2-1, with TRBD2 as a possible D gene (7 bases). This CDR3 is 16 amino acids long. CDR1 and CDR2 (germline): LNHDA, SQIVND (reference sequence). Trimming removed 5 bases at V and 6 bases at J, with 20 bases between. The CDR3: CASSARGGGRANEQFF. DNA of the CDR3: TGTGCCAGTAGTGCCAGGGGCGGGGGAAGGGCCAATGAGCAGTTCTTC.

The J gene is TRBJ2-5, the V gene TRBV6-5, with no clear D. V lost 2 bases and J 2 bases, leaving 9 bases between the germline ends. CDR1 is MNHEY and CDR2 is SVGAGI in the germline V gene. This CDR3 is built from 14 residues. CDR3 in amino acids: CASSYHGSQETQYF. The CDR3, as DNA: TGTGCCAGCAGTTACCACGGGTCTCAAGAGACCCAGTACTTC.

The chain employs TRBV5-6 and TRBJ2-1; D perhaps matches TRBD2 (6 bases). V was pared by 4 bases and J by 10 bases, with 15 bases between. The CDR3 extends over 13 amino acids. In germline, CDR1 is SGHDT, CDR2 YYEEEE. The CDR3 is CASSQGLREEQFF. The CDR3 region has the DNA TGTGCCAGCAGCCAGGGACTCCGTGAAGAGCAGTTCTTC.

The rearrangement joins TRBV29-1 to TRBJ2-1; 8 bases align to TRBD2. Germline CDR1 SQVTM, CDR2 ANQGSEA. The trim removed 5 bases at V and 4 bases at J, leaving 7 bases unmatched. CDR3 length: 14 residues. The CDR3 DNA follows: TGCAGCGTTATCCTAGCGGGTCCTTACAATGAGCAGTTCTTC. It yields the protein CSVILAGPYNEQFF.

CDR3 DNA: TGTGCCAGCAAGGGGAGATGGAATCAGCCCCAGCATTTT. This sequence encodes CASKGRWNQPQHF. The V gene is TRBV2, the J gene TRBJ1-5; D may be TRBD1 (5 bases). CDR1 SNHLY and CDR2 FYNNEI come from the germline V gene. V dropped 7 bases and J dropped 4 bases, with 11 bases sitting between them. The CDR3 has 13 amino acids.